This TCR beta chain was recorded in a study of T-cell memory formation after mild COVID-19. Looking at the study overall: Clusters of TCRs were largely donor specific. Study results and limitations: Cross-reactive memory apparently joined, as some responding clones appeared in pre-infection memory. Contracting CD4+ clones were located mainly in CM and EM, and CD8+ clones in EMRA.

Germline V gene lookup returns CDR1 DFQATT and CDR2 SNEGSKA (reference sequence). Deletions cut 5 bases from V and 0 bases from J, with 8 bases between. The CDR3 extends over 13 amino acids. TCRdb re-called the 5' RACE reads with MiXCR, one entry per CDR3 protein. The table lists about 170,000 distinct CDR3 sequences, 10% to 15% of them singletons. A note on this clonotype: Its matching antigen is unknown.

This chain connects TRBV20-1 to TRBJ1-3; no definite D call. This TCR came from a man between 18 and 35 years old who had mild COVID-19 (a few samples of this study predate the infection). Cell type and time point are not known. Sequenced sample: PBMCs or a T cell subset sorted from them (not recorded which). Here the CDR3 reads CSAQKGSGNTIYF. CDR3 nucleotides: TGCAGTGCTCAGAAGGGCTCTGGAAACACCATATATTTT.